A selection of T cell receptor beta chains follows, all from one sample in a study of T cells in localized non-small cell lung cancer. The protocol was immunoSEQ multiplex PCR, while the TCRdb copy is restricted to in-frame clones and leaves out a portion. The sample yields about 2,500 clones, roughly 36% seen once. This sample comprised lymph node tissue, obtained before any cancer treatment. The receptors were sampled from a male donor older than 55 with stage II squamous cell lung carcinoma. Both conserved end residues are part of each CDR3. Each record gives: clone size, J gene, V gene, CDR3 length, D gene, CDR3 protein, CDR3 DNA. The D gene is left open where the match is weak. Clone sizes are given selectively: once, few, many, or a class where the clone is expanded.

size: few; J: TRBJ1-4; V: TRBV9; length: 16; D: .; CDR3: CASSLGADATNEKLFF; DNA: TGTGCCAGCAGCTTGGGGGCTGATGCAACTAATGAAAAACTGTTTTTT
size: .; J: TRBJ1-4; V: TRBV16; length: 14; D: TRBD1; CDR3: CASSHTGVNEKLFF; DNA: TGTGCCAGCAGCCATACAGGGGTTAATGAAAAACTGTTTTTT
size: .; J: TRBJ1-2; V: TRBV10-3; length: 15; D: TRBD1; CDR3: CAISELGTGGYGYTF; DNA: TGTGCCATCAGTGAGTTGGGGACAGGAGGCTATGGCTACACCTTC
size: once; J: TRBJ2-1; V: TRBV18; length: 13; D: .; CDR3: CASSGSPTNEQFF; DNA: TGTGCCAGCTCAGGGAGCCCCACCAATGAGCAGTTCTTC
size: few; J: TRBJ2-5; V: TRBV6-8; length: 17; D: .; CDR3: CASSYSPGSGESGTQYF; DNA: TGTGCCAGCAGTTACTCACCCGGATCCGGGGAAAGTGGGACCCAGTACTTC
size: .; J: TRBJ2-3; V: TRBV2; length: 12; D: .; CDR3: CASSVQGDTQYF; DNA: TGTGCCAGCAGTGTGCAAGGTGATACGCAGTATTTT
size: once; J: TRBJ1-4; V: TRBV30; length: 14; D: TRBD1; CDR3: CAWRETGGKEKLFF; DNA: TGTGCCTGGAGGGAGACAGGGGGTAAAGAAAAACTGTTTTTT
size: .; J: TRBJ2-2; V: TRBV29-1; length: 14; D: .; CDR3: CSVSRTSNTGELFF; DNA: TGCAGCGTTTCCAGGACATCGAACACCGGGGAGCTGTTTTTT
size: few; J: TRBJ2-3; V: TRBV18; length: 14; D: TRBD2; CDR3: CASSPAGGPQEQYF; DNA: TGTGCCAGCTCACCGGCGGGGGGCCCTCAGGAGCAGTATTTT
size: few; J: TRBJ1-2; V: TRBV11-3; length: 15; D: .; CDR3: CASSLSLAGLHGYTF; DNA: TGTGCCAGCAGCTTAAGTCTAGCAGGGCTTCATGGCTACACCTTC